This is a list of T cell receptor beta chains from one sample in a study of cytomegalovirus exposure and HLA in healthy donors. Using immunoSEQ multiplex PCR, the repertoire was profiled, and TCRdb retains in-frame clones only, with some absent. The sample has approximately 150,000 clones, roughly three quarters seen once. The material sequenced was PBMCs. The source is a male donor in good health and CMV-seronegative. The CDR3 runs from the conserved cysteine through the conserved F or W. Clone size is stated in some rows and not others, as once, few, many or a class when expanded.

J gene	clone size	V gene	CDR3 protein
TRBJ1-4	-	TRBV28	CASSLLGPNEKLFF
TRBJ2-7	-	TRBV21-1	CARENRGLPNYEQYF
TRBJ2-7	-	TRBV4-3	CASSLGWGGRREVSYEQYF
TRBJ1-6	-	TRBV28	CAIRETYNSPLHF
TRBJ2-2	-	TRBV7-2	CASRPGGNTGELFF
TRBJ1-5	few	TRBV4-1	CASSREGGPQHF
TRBJ2-5	few	TRBV6-1	CASKGSGKETQYF
TRBJ2-1	few	TRBV4-1	CASSQGAGGDEQFF
TRBJ1-2	-	TRBV20-1	CSASQSGYTF
TRBJ1-1	-	TRBV15	CATSTPDRGFAEAFF
TRBJ2-2	-	TRBV10-3	CAIKTGTSHTGELFF
TRBJ2-2	-	TRBV15	CATSMGLAGSYTGELFF
TRBJ2-7	few	TRBV14	CASSQGAVSRDEQYF
TRBJ2-1	-	TRBV18	CASSILGQGSYNEQFF
TRBJ1-3	once	TRBV6-6	CASTLGQGADTIYF
TRBJ2-2	-	TRBV4-3	CASSHQANTGTRGTGELFF
TRBJ1-1	-	TRBV4-1	CASSPQGSGPEAFF
TRBJ2-7	-	TRBV19	CASSMVPLSSYEQYF
TRBJ2-5	-	TRBV7-6	CASSLAPGQGTQETQYF
TRBJ1-2	-	TRBV6-5	CASSYGTGRAYGYTF
TRBJ1-5	-	TRBV19	CASTPGVRQPQHF
TRBJ1-4	-	TRBV9	CASSPPRQGREKLFF
TRBJ1-5	-	TRBV6-1	CASHAGEGNNQPQHF
TRBJ2-2	-	TRBV7-8	CASSPGLAFTTGELFF
TRBJ2-3	-	TRBV28	CASRSPGAGSQDTQYF
TRBJ2-1	-	TRBV7-2	CASSLGGDLPYNEQFF
TRBJ1-5	-	TRBV2	CASRRDSNQPQHF
TRBJ1-6	-	TRBV7-9	CASSLGGKGSPLHF
TRBJ1-5	-	TRBV27	CASSPWSGGSNQPQHF
TRBJ2-5	-	TRBV21-1	CASTTRREGCGEETQYF
TRBJ1-5	-	TRBV27	CASSWMGPPEGQPQHF
TRBJ2-5	-	TRBV7-2	CASSLAPPLAGEAQYF
TRBJ1-3	-	TRBV4-1	CASSQVKTGNTIYF
TRBJ2-2	once	TRBV4-1	CASSGDSLTGELFF
TRBJ2-3	-	TRBV14	CASSPGAGTDTQYF
TRBJ1-2	-	TRBV7-3	CASSPTRDSRYGYTF
TRBJ2-1	-	TRBV28	CASSPRLAQQFF
TRBJ2-5	-	TRBV5-1	CASSPNSASETQYF
TRBJ2-1	-	TRBV19	CATSPRLAGGPGYNEQFF
TRBJ1-1	-	TRBV28	CASSLIQGADEAFF
TRBJ1-1	-	TRBV5-1	CASSFSGQGPTEAFF
TRBJ1-1	-	TRBV2	CASRPDSNMNTEAFF
TRBJ2-1	-	TRBV2	CASSEAGGPNEQFF
TRBJ2-5	-	TRBV7-9	CASSLTAGAIETQYF
TRBJ1-2	once	TRBV19	CASSSGGIYGYTF
TRBJ2-3	-	TRBV18	CASSPFSSGGFTDTQYF
TRBJ1-1	-	TRBV6-5	CASSLLIGAFGTEAFF
TRBJ2-3	-	TRBV29-1	CSVDSSGGGRTQYF
TRBJ2-1	few	TRBV5-4	CASSKSSGRAYNEQFF
TRBJ1-2	once	TRBV7-9	CSSSLDGNYGYTF
TRBJ1-4	-	TRBV5-1	CASSLGGEKLFF
TRBJ1-5	-	TRBV6-1	CASSEGEGFSNQPQHF
TRBJ1-2	-	TRBV6-5	CASSYPGTGDYGYTF
TRBJ2-1	few	TRBV7-2	CASSPYTGEQFF
TRBJ2-1	few	TRBV27	CASSLLGLAGGLPYNEQFF
TRBJ1-5	-	TRBV18	CASSLKVPGGANSNQPQHF
TRBJ2-3	-	TRBV5-5	CASSLGPGSTDTQYF